The 19 T cell receptor beta chains presented below share a single source sample, sequenced in a study of T cell responses to AZD1222 COVID-19 vaccine. This table comes from immunoSEQ multiplex PCR, and its TCRdb copy is limited to in-frame clones, with some not included. The sample shows around 150,000 clones, 85% to 95% of them seen only once. This material consisted of peripheral blood, taken on day 0 of AZD1222 vaccination. These receptors were collected from an adult in good health.

The rearrangement links TRBV7-9 to TRBJ1-3; 8 bases align to TRBD1. Germline assignment: CDR1 SEHNR and CDR2 FQNEAQ (reference sequence). Trimming took 5 bases from V and 0 from J; bases not matched to a gene: 15. The CDR3 extends over 19 amino acids. As DNA, the CDR3 is TGTGCCAGCAGCCATAGAACTTGGGGACAGGCAGGCTCTGGAAACACCATATATTTT. It is translated as CASSHRTWGQAGSGNTIYF. Drawing the rest from reference TRBV7-9 and TRBJ1-3, the complete variable domain is DTGVSQNPRHKITKRGQNVTFRCDPISEHNRLYWYRQTLGQGPEFLTYFQNEAQLEKSRLLSDRFSAERPKGSFSTLEIQRTEQGDSAMYLCASSHRTWGQAGSGNTIYFGEGSWLTVV.

The chain is built from TRBV7-8 and TRBJ1-5, with TRBD1 identical over 9 bases. The ends lost 6 bases at V and 5 bases at J; junction bases unmatched: 17. There are 18 residues in the CDR3. Germline values: CDR1 SGHVS, CDR2 FQNEAQ. CDR3 DNA sequence: TGTGCCAGCAGTAACGACCATCCCCGGGACAGGGAAGATCAGCCCCAGCATTTT. Its translation: CASSNDHPRDREDQPQHF.

The chain links TRBV20-1 to TRBJ2-3; 8 nucleotides match TRBD2. Germline V lookup: CDR1 DFQATT, CDR2 SNEGSKA (reference sequence). V trimming: 3 bases; J trimming: 5 bases; junction bases outside the gene matches: 10. The length of the CDR3 is 15 residues. As DNA, the CDR3 is TGCAGTGCTAGTCTAGGACTAGCTGGAAAAGATACGCAGTATTTT. It specifies CSASLGLAGKDTQYF.

This chain links TRBV11-2 with TRBJ1-3; 7 nucleotides align to TRBD1. CDR3 length equals 15 residues. With 4 bases clipped from V and 0 bases from J, the junction kept 3 bases outside the gene matches. CDR1 SGHAT and CDR2 FQNNGV come from the germline V gene. DNA of the CDR3: TGTGCCAGCAGCTCGGACAGGAGCTCTGGAAACACCATATATTTT. It yields the protein CASSSDRSSGNTIYF.

The rearrangement uses TRBV5-8 and TRBJ1-5, with D possibly being TRBD1 (5 bases). Germline V gene lookup returns CDR1 SGHTS and CDR2 YDEGEE. The CDR3 extends over 15 amino acids. Between the trimmed V and J ends, which lost 1 base and 2 bases, there was a span of 10 bases. CDR3 region: CASSLMVGGNQPQHF. The CDR3 DNA sequence: TGTGCCAGCAGCTTGATGGTGGGGGGCAATCAGCCCCAGCATTTT.

The chain couples TRBV11-2 to TRBJ2-3, with TRBD2 matching 8 bases. The CDR3 covers 18 residues. V lost 5 bases to trimming and J lost 2 bases; unmatched junction nucleotides: 15. Germline loops: CDR1 SGHAT, CDR2 FQNNGV. DNA for the CDR3: TGTGCCAGCAGCCAACTTAGGGGAACTAGCGGAAACACAGATACGCAGTATTTT. Its protein product is CASSQLRGTSGNTDTQYF. Based on the CDR3 plus reference TRBV11-2 and TRBJ2-3, the full variable domain is EAGVAQSPRYKIIEKRQSVAFWCNPISGHATLYWYQQILGQGPKLLIQFQNNGVVDDSQLPKDRFSAERLKGVDSTLKIQPAKLEDSAVYLCASSQLRGTSGNTDTQYFGPGTRLTVL.

The chain joins TRBV5-4 to TRBJ2-1; 8 bases line up with TRBD2. There are 16 residues in the CDR3. V lost 0 bases, J lost 6 bases, and 8 bases stayed unmatched. Germline assignment: CDR1 SGHNT and CDR2 YYREEE (reference sequence). The CDR3 nucleotides are TGTGCCAGCAGCTTGGGAGGGACTAGAGTTCTCAATGAGCAGTTCTTC. It yields the protein CASSLGGTRVLNEQFF.

The V call is TRBV3-1 (or the pseudogene TRBV3-2), the J call TRBJ1-5, with D uncertain. V lost 1 base to trimming and J lost 1 base, with 5 bases between them. The CDR3 is made up of 14 amino acids. The germline CDR1 and CDR2 sequences are LGHDT and YNNKEL (reference sequence). The CDR3 nucleotides read TGTGCCAGCAGCCAAGGATTAAGCAATCAGCCCCAGCATTTT. It is translated as CASSQGLSNQPQHF.

The chain couples TRBV28 to TRBJ1-5, with 7 bases identical to TRBD1. Germline CDR1 MDHEN, CDR2 SYDVKM. After removal of 1 base from V and 4 bases from J, the junction contained 16 bases not matched to a gene. This CDR3 has 19 amino acids. CDR3 in amino acids: CASSLYPSAIRGRNQPQHF. DNA of the CDR3: TGTGCCAGCAGTTTATACCCCTCGGCTATCAGGGGGAGAAATCAGCCCCAGCATTTT.

Note on this clone: Other DNA sequences in this sample translate to the same CDR3. The gene calls are TRBV7-3 and TRBJ2-7; D unclear. From germline, CDR1 is SGHTA and CDR2 FQGTGA. This CDR3 is 14 amino acids long. V lost 3 bases and J lost 2, with 11 bases in between. Here the CDR3 reads CASSLMDGPYEQYF. CDR3 DNA: TGTGCCAGCAGCTTGATGGACGGTCCCTACGAGCAGTACTTC.

The V and J genes are TRBV10-2 and TRBJ2-1; TRBD2 matches 15 bases. Trimming at V came to 5 bases and at J to 0 bases, leaving 11 bases not matched to a gene. CDR3 length: 20 residues. Germline V lookup: CDR1 WSHSY, CDR2 SAAADI. The CDR3 is CASSLLGLAGGLSSYNEQFF. CDR3 sequence (DNA): TGCGCCAGCAGTCTGTTAGGACTAGCGGGGGGGTTAAGCTCCTACAATGAGCAGTTCTTC.

This clone showed up just once. The V and J genes are TRBV5-1 and TRBJ1-1; the match to TRBD1 covers 7 bases. The CDR3 has 15 amino acids. J gave up 4 bases and V 3 bases, and 9 bases lay outside the gene matches. Germline CDR1 is SGHRS and CDR2 is YFSETQ. The DNA of the CDR3 is TGCGCCAGCAGCTACTACAGGGGTCGGGTCACTGAAGCTTTCTTT. Translation: CASSYYRGRVTEAFF.

The J gene is TRBJ1-2, the V gene TRBV5-4, with D unclear. Per germline, CDR1 SGHNT and CDR2 YYREEE (reference sequence). This CDR3 is 15 amino acids long. V lost 2 bases, J lost 4 bases, and 15 bases lay in between. The CDR3 sequence: CASSFYVTQIYGYTF. For the CDR3, the DNA is TGTGCCAGCAGCTTTTATGTGACCCAGATCTATGGCTACACCTTC.

The chain has TRBV6-6 and TRBJ2-3; 15 bases are shared with TRBD2. Germline V gene lookup returns CDR1 MNHNY and CDR2 SVGAGI (reference sequence). The CDR3 covers 19 residues. V gave up 5 bases and J gave up 3 bases; unmatched junction bases: 12. CDR3 sequence: CASSHAGLAGGLGTDTQYF. The CDR3 DNA is TGTGCCAGCAGTCACGCGGGACTAGCGGGGGGCCTGGGTACAGATACGCAGTATTTT.

V is TRBV6-2 or TRBV6-3 and J is TRBJ2-5; D may match TRBD1 or TRBD2 (7 bases each). There are 14 residues in the CDR3. Germline V gene data show CDR1 as MNHEY and CDR2 as SVGEGT. Between the trimmed V and J ends, which lost 6 bases and 5 bases, there was a span of 16 bases. The CDR3, as DNA: TGTGCCAGCAGCCCAACCCAGGGGGGGGAGACCCAGTACTTC. Translation gives CASSPTQGGETQYF.

The chain recombines TRBV4-2 with TRBJ1-1; D unclear. Germline V gene lookup returns CDR1 LGHNA and CDR2 YNFKEQ. This CDR3 contains 13 residues. V gave up 1 base and J gave up 3 bases, with 6 bases separating them. Written as DNA, the CDR3 is TGTGCCAGCAGCCAAGCTGGGGACACTGAAGCTTTCTTT. Amino acids: CASSQAGDTEAFF.

CDR3 sequence reads: CASSLAGGARASYEQYF. CDR3 DNA: TGTGCCAGCAGCTTAGCAGGGGGCGCCCGAGCTTCCTACGAGCAGTACTTC. V and J are TRBV7-6 and TRBJ2-7; 7 nucleotides align to TRBD1. V gave up 0 bases and J gave up 1 base; unmatched junction bases: 9. The germline V gene has CDR1 SGHVS and CDR2 FNYEAQ. The CDR3 extends over 17 amino acids.

This rearrangement joins TRBV5-1 to TRBJ2-5; D could derive from TRBD1 or TRBD2 (5 bases each). The V end was cut by 3 bases, the J end by 1 base, with 13 bases between. From germline, CDR1 is SGHRS and CDR2 YFSETQ. This CDR3 region has 15 residues. DNA of the CDR3: TGCGCCAGCAGCTCCCTCGGGGCAGCCCAAGAGACCCAGTACTTC. Protein product: CASSSLGAAQETQYF.

The chain joins TRBV5-1 to TRBJ1-3; D perhaps matches TRBD1 (5 bases). V shed 0 bases and J shed 8 bases, with 15 bases lying between them. Per the germline V gene, CDR1 is SGHRS and CDR2 is YFSETQ. The CDR3 totals 15 residues. Written as DNA, the CDR3 is TGCGCCAGCAGCTTGGAAAGGGGCCCCGGGGACACCATATATTTT. It encodes CASSLERGPGDTIYF.